Sequencing of this TCR beta chain was carried out in a study of blood T cell repertoires in COVID-19. Study details: Sample material is recorded as cDNA or gDNA derived from T cells, B-cell-depleted T cells, or PBMCs.

Authors' processing steps: Reference gene primer amplification yielded estimated nucleated cell counts. Assay: immunoSEQ multiplex PCR; the TCRdb copy retains only in-frame clones and omits some. D and trimming come from the DNA, and the V and J calls and clone size come from that table. Seen here are fewer than 130,000 clones, approximately 81% observed once, and the top ten hold approximately 2.1%. Germline CDR1 reads LNHDA; CDR2 reads SQIVND (reference sequence). V was pared by 6 bases and J by 7 bases, with 13 bases between. The CDR3 consists of 14 residues. This clonotype originated in a human donor in a cohort sampled during active COVID-19. The sample was peripheral blood. V usage is TRBV19 and J usage is TRBJ1-6; TRBD1 is a possible D gene (6 bases). CDR3 protein: CASRPTQGNSPLHF. In DNA, the CDR3 is TGTGCCAGTAGGCCGACACAGGGAAATTCACCCCTCCACTTT. Full variable domain (rest looked up from reference TRBV19 and TRBJ1-6): DGGITQSPKYLFRKEGQNVTLSCEQNLNHDAMYWYRQDPGQGLRLIYYSQIVNDFQKGDIAEGYSVSREKKESFPLTVTSAQKNPTAFYLCASRPTQGNSPLHFGNGTRLTVT.